The clone carrying this T cell receptor beta chain appeared a few times. Its antigen is not known. Primed by a sample-barcoded 5' primer and a J-beta primer mix, a second PCR proceeded for 7 to 11 cycles. TCRdb re-called the 5' RACE reads with MiXCR, one entry per CDR3 protein. The sample holds about 670,000 distinct CDR3 sequences, 52% seen once. The data are from a study of blood T cells in healthy people across ages. Study-level information: The capture of about one barcoded beta molecule per two T cells was achieved by template switching.

General study results and limits: Observed TCR beta diversity per million T cells went down as age went up. This fall followed a roughly linear course with age. The unknown donor CMV status may have confounded expanded clonotype changes.

Germline V gene lookup returns CDR1 DFQATT and CDR2 SNEGSKA (reference sequence). The length of the CDR3 is 13 residues. Trimming cost V 3 bases and J 4 bases; bases outside gene matches: 5. V is TRBV20-1 and J is TRBJ2-5; the match to TRBD2 covers 7 bases. Sequenced input: blood. This sequence was found in an elderly woman in good health. The CDR3 sequence: CSARGGGLETQYF. DNA for the CDR3: TGCAGTGCTAGGGGGGGGGGATTAGAGACCCAGTACTTC.